One and the same sample provided the 9 T cell receptor beta chains below, sequenced in a study of blood T cell repertoires in COVID-19. The table came from immunoSEQ multiplex PCR; TCRdb's copy has only in-frame clones and leaves some out. The sample has fewer than 250,000 clones, more than 85% seen once. The sample comprised peripheral blood. These receptors were taken from a man aged 60 to 69 with acute or convalescent COVID-19.

This clone appeared a few times. The chain carries TRBV5-1 and TRBJ1-1; weak D call: TRBD1 (5 bases). The CDR3 has 18 residues. V was pared by 0 bases and J by 11 bases, with 29 bases between. Germline assignment: CDR1 SGHRS and CDR2 YFSETQ. The CDR3 region is CASSLVPTQEGPWVGAFF. The CDR3 coding sequence is TGCGCCAGCAGCTTGGTCCCAACCCAGGAGGGGCCCTGGGTCGGGGCTTTCTTT.

The J gene is TRBJ1-3, the V gene TRBV14, with TRBD1 as a possible D gene (6 bases). Germline assignment: CDR1 SGHDN and CDR2 FVKESK. V lost 3 bases and J lost 2, with 8 bases in between. The CDR3 runs to 14 residues. The CDR3 nucleotides read TGTGCCAGCAGCCAGGGGGCTCCTGGAAACACCATATATTTT. Translating it yields CASSQGAPGNTIYF.

The rearrangement links TRBV5-5 to TRBJ1-1; tentative D call: TRBD1 (6 bases). The CDR3 has 14 amino acids. CDR1 is SGHKS, CDR2 YYEKEE, per germline (reference sequence). V lost 1 base and J 0 bases, leaving 7 bases between the germline ends. The CDR3 DNA follows: TGTGCCAGCAGCTTGACAGGGTTGAACACTGAAGCTTTCTTT. Encoded protein: CASSLTGLNTEAFF.

This clone was observed a few times. J is TRBJ1-5 and V is TRBV5-1, with 7 positions matching TRBD1. Germline V gene data show CDR1 as SGHRS and CDR2 as YFSETQ. Trimming at V came to 0 bases and at J to 8 bases, leaving 5 bases not matched to a gene. CDR3 length: 14 residues. CDR3 nucleotide sequence: TGCGCCAGCAGCTTGGAAGGGGGCGCGGAGCCCCAGCATTTT. Translating it yields CASSLEGGAEPQHF.

This clone was counted a single time. The rearrangement links TRBV2 to TRBJ1-2; a weak D match, TRBD1 (5 bases). V gave up 5 bases and J gave up 0 bases, with 10 bases separating them. This CDR3 comprises 14 residues. The germline gives CDR1 SNHLY, CDR2 FYNNEI. This CDR3 is CASSHRRANYGYTF. The CDR3 bases are TGTGCCAGCAGTCACCGCAGGGCTAACTATGGCTACACCTTC.

This clone was detected only once. The chain joins TRBV6-6 to TRBJ2-5, with 9 bases aligning to TRBD2. Unmatched junction bases numbered 4, after V lost 7 bases and J lost 1 base. The CDR3 has 14 residues. In germline, CDR1 is MNHNY, CDR2 SVGAGI (reference sequence). The chain's CDR3 is CASIAGGPQETQYF. The CDR3 DNA reads as TGTGCCAGCATTGCGGGGGGGCCCCAAGAGACCCAGTACTTC.

The rearrangement uses TRBV5-1 and TRBJ1-6; TRBD1 is a possible D gene (6 bases). The CDR3 spans 15 residues. V was clipped by 4 bases and J by 8 bases, with 16 bases between them. Germline values: CDR1 SGHRS, CDR2 YFSETQ. CDR3 bases: TGCGCCAGCAGCCTTCAGACAGGTTGGGATTCACCCCTCCACTTT. Translation gives CASSLQTGWDSPLHF.

This chain links TRBV7-3 with TRBJ1-2; D perhaps matches TRBD1 (5 bases). The V gene lost 5 bases and the J gene lost 5 bases, with 15 bases spanning the gap. Germline CDR1 is SGHTA and CDR2 is FQGTGA. The CDR3 is 14 residues long. CDR3 nucleotides: TGTGCCAGCAGCATAAATCCGGCAGGGTATGGCTACACCTTC. Translation: CASSINPAGYGYTF.

This clone was recorded many times. The rearrangement uses TRBV11-2 and TRBJ1-2; D is perhaps TRBD1 (6 bases). Germline-derived CDR1 and CDR2 are SGHAT and FQNNGV. This CDR3 spans 13 amino acids. V was pared by 2 bases and J by 3 bases, with 7 bases between. CDR3 loop: CASSLNRDYGYTF. As DNA, the CDR3 is TGTGCCAGCAGCTTAAACAGGGACTATGGCTACACCTTC.